This T cell receptor beta chain was found in a study of blood T cell repertoires in COVID-19 (TCRdb year 2020). Regarding the research as a whole: Collaborator samples came from the United States, Italy and Spain and covered acute and convalescent phases of COVID-19. Deeply sampled blood TCRbeta repertoires from subjects exposed to, actively infected with, or recovered from COVID-19 were included in the dataset. Where available, HLA class I and class II types were taken from metadata supplied by the sample provider and were not determined by assay-based typing. The samples were drawn from two sources: the first 160 participants of the ongoing ImmuneRACE study, and over 1,000 subjects contributed by 6 global collaborators. Nearly every sample came with metadata listing a de-identified subject ID, COVID-19 status, age in years and sex. The material from the prospective study consisted of cDNA or gDNA derived from T cells, B-cell-depleted T cells, or PBMCs. The repertoires were released in a freely available public database meant as a resource for research on the immune response to SARS-CoV-2. General study outcomes and caveats: Clinical and demographic metadata were provided uncurated, with the amount varying by source and participant.

Ends trimmed: V by 3 bases, J by 0 bases; bases unmatched to a gene: 4. Via the germline V gene, CDR1 is SNHLY and CDR2 FYNNEI. The cysteine opens and the phenylalanine closes a CDR3 of 15 amino acids. Left in the record is the CDR3 DNA by itself, 45 bases read in frame from the first base. Worth noting for this clone: The target of this receptor is not known. The sample holds no much larger clone one base away, and base qualities are not on file.

TCRbeta CDR3 regions were amplified from genomic DNA using the immunoSEQ Assay, a bias-controlled multiplex PCR. The authors processed their data as follows. The number of nucleated cells in each sample was estimated from the amplification of reference gene primers within the assay. To quantify the absolute abundance of each unique TCRbeta CDR3 rearrangement, sequence reads were collapsed and filtered. For each sample, productive Simpson clonality was calculated as the square root of Simpson's diversity index over productive rearrangements. TCRdb mirrors the immuneACCESS table, restricted to in-frame sequences. Some clones are absent from its copies; in checked studies, under half trace to an unresolved V gene, and the reason for the others is unknown. That table gives V, J and clone size, and the DNA gave D and trimming. A total of roughly 200,000 clones appear in this sample, 85% to 90% of them only once. The ten top clones hold about 3% of the sample.

The collaborating institutions used their own protocols to collect whole blood in K2EDTA tubes. For TCRbeta analysis, collaborator samples were shipped as frozen whole blood, as isolated PBMCs, or as DNA extracted from either sample type. This clonotype was sampled from a middle-aged man with active or convalescent COVID-19. The sequence joins TRBV2 to TRBJ1-2; TRBD1 agrees with 7 junctional bases. Material for sequencing was peripheral blood. The CDR3 is CASSEGRGTNYGYTF. The DNA sequence reads TGTGCCAGCAGTGAGGGCAGGGGGACTAACTATGGCTACACCTTC.